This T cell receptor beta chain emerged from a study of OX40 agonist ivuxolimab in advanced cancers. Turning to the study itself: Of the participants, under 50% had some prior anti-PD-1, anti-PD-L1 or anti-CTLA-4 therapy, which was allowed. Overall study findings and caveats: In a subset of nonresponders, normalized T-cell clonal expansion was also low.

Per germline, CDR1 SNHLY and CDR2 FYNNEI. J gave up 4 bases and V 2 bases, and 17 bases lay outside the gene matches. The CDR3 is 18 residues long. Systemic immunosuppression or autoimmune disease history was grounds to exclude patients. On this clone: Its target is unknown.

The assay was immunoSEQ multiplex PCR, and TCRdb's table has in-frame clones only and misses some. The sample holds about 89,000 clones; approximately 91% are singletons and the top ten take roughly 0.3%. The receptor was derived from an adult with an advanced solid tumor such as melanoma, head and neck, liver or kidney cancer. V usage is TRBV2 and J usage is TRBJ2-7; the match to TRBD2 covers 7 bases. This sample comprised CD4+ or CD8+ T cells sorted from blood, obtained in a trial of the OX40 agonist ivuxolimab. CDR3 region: CASSEWGMGVAGRYEQYF. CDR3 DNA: TGTGCCAGCAGTGAATGGGGGATGGGGGTGGCCGGGAGGTACGAGCAGTACTTC.